The clone carrying this T cell receptor beta chain was seen repeatedly, ten times or more. Its cognate antigen is unknown. This sample was included in a study of early T cells in non-severe SARS-CoV-2 infection. Study as a whole: Sequenced bulk RNA came from whole blood that was unsorted, and chains were unpaired.

Study results and limitations: Reliance on VDJdb matching favored anti-spike CD8 responses; private and CD4 specificities were missed.

Germline V gene sequence: CDR1 MNHEY, CDR2 SVGEGT. J gave up 14 bases and V 6 bases, and 10 bases lay outside the gene matches. The CDR3 is 13 amino acids. Unique molecular identifiers (one per individual cDNA molecule) were attached. MiXCR, run by TCRdb on the 5' RACE reads, gives a single entry per CDR3 protein. This sample carries fewer than 35,000 distinct CDR3 sequences, under 6% of them seen once, and the ten largest clones take 12% to 15%. This chain connects TRBV6-2 or TRBV6-3 to TRBJ2-1; 10 nucleotides line up with TRBD2. This TCR was sampled from an adult who was a healthcare worker with PCR-confirmed SARS-CoV-2 infection or an uninfected control (not recorded which). The sample consisted of whole blood. Here the CDR3 reads CASRPTLAGGEFF. The DNA of the CDR3 is TGTGCCAGCAGGCCGACTTTAGCGGGGGGTGAGTTCTTC.